A single sample gave rise to the 30 T cell receptor beta chains below, sequenced in a study of siplizumab effects on memory and regulatory T cells. Assay: immunoSEQ multiplex PCR; the TCRdb copy retains only in-frame clones and omits some. The sample contains tens of thousands of clones, around 97% of which appear only once. Sample: naive CD8+ T cells sorted from blood. The receptors originated from a human donor in good health.

V gene TRBV9 combines with J gene TRBJ2-7, with a possible D match to TRBD1 (5 bases). CDR1 is SGDLS, CDR2 YYNGEE, per germline. V was shortened by 1 base and J by 4 bases, with 18 bases between the two germline ends. The CDR3 has 16 residues. The CDR3 nucleotides read TGTGCCAGCAGCGTAAAAGGGGATCGCCGTTATTACGAGCAGTACTTC. It specifies CASSVKGDRRYYEQYF.

The rearrangement joins TRBV30 to TRBJ2-3; the D gene is possibly TRBD1 (5 bases). The CDR3 length is 13 residues. With 1 base removed from V and 2 bases from J, the gap between germline ends came to 7 bases. Germline CDR1 GTSNPN, CDR2 SVGIG (reference sequence). Here the CDR3 reads CAWSDGATDTQYF. CDR3 nucleotide sequence: TGTGCCTGGAGTGATGGGGCCACAGATACGCAGTATTTT. The variable domain in full, with the rest retrieved from reference TRBV30 and TRBJ2-3, is SQTIHQWPATLVQPVGSPLSLECTVEGTSNPNLYWYRQAAGRGLQLLFYSVGIGQISSEVPQNLSASRPQDRQFILSSKKLLLSDSGFYLCAWSDGATDTQYFGPGTRLTVL.

The rearrangement uses TRBV2 and TRBJ2-1; tentatively, D is TRBD1 (5 bases). Germline V gene data show CDR1 as SNHLY and CDR2 as FYNNEI. V lost 8 bases, J lost 0 bases, and 14 bases lay in between. The length of the CDR3 is 15 residues. The chain's CDR3 is CASSGDDSSYNEQFF. In nucleotides, the CDR3 is TGTGCCAGCTCTGGGGATGACAGCTCCTACAATGAGCAGTTCTTC. Filled out from reference TRBV2 and TRBJ2-1, the complete variable domain reads EPEVTQTPSHQVTQMGQEVILRCVPISNHLYFYWYRQILGQKVEFLVSFYNNEISEKSEIFDDQFSVERPDGSNFTLKIRSTKLEDSAMYFCASSGDDSSYNEQFFGPGTRLTVL.

The chain links TRBV30 to TRBJ2-3; no firm D call. Trimming took 0 bases from V and 4 from J, leaving 11 bases between them. The CDR3 extends over 14 amino acids. Germline CDR1 GTSNPN, CDR2 SVGIG (reference sequence). The CDR3 region is CAWSVLAHADTQYF. CDR3 sequence (DNA): TGTGCCTGGAGTGTACTTGCCCACGCAGATACGCAGTATTTT.

This clone was seen just once. This chain connects TRBV29-1 to TRBJ2-1, with 7 bases lining up with TRBD2. The J segment lost 4 bases and the V segment lost 8 bases, leaving 11 bases of the junction unmatched. Germline loops: CDR1 SQVTM, CDR2 ANQGSEA. CDR3 length equals 14 residues. The CDR3 DNA sequence: TGCAGCACACGCGGGGCGGGAGTGTACAATGAGCAGTTCTTC. It codes for CSTRGAGVYNEQFF.

J is TRBJ2-1 and V is TRBV30; TRBD2 aligns across 9 bases. Germline V gene lookup returns CDR1 GTSNPN and CDR2 SVGIG (reference sequence). The J segment lost 9 bases and the V segment lost 4 bases, leaving 7 bases of the junction unmatched. The CDR3 has 13 residues. CDR3 amino acids: CAWTGGRAAEQFF. CDR3 nucleotides: TGTGCCTGGACGGGCGGGAGGGCCGCTGAGCAGTTCTTC.

The chain couples TRBV28 to TRBJ1-5; 12 bases are a match to TRBD1. The germline V gene has CDR1 MDHEN and CDR2 SYDVKM. The junction had 10 bases not matched to a gene; V was cut back by 8 bases and J by 2 bases. The CDR3 sequence is 17 residues long. The CDR3 sequence is CASGSGTGGPGNQPQHF. The CDR3 nucleotides read TGTGCCAGCGGCTCCGGGACAGGGGGCCCTGGCAATCAGCCCCAGCATTTT.

The chain couples TRBV28 to TRBJ1-2; D unclear. Germline CDR1 is MDHEN and CDR2 is SYDVKM. There are 15 residues in the CDR3. Deletions cut 5 bases from V and 0 bases from J, with 13 bases between. The CDR3 is CASSAWTDSNYGYTF. The CDR3 DNA follows: TGTGCCAGCAGTGCTTGGACGGACTCTAACTATGGCTACACCTTC.

The chain carries TRBV27 and TRBJ2-1; D not resolved. V was cut by 0 bases and J by 4 bases, with 13 bases left in between. CDR1 is MNHEY, CDR2 SMNVEV, per germline (reference sequence). The CDR3 contains 16 residues. DNA for the CDR3: TGTGCCAGCAGTTTATCGGCCGGAGTGGGATACAATGAGCAGTTCTTC. Translated: CASSLSAGVGYNEQFF.

The chain links TRBV25-1 to TRBJ2-3, with no clear D. Germline V gives CDR1 MGHDK, CDR2 SYGVNS. The germline V and J ends were trimmed by 1 base and 2 bases, with 13 bases remaining between them. The CDR3 loop spans 16 amino acids. CDR3 region: CASSELGMAHTDTQYF. The CDR3 DNA reads TGTGCCAGCAGTGAATTAGGGATGGCTCACACAGATACGCAGTATTTT.

V gene TRBV28 combines with J gene TRBJ2-7; TRBD2 aligns across 8 bases. Trimming removed 2 bases from V and 7 bases from J; junction bases left unmatched: 7. The length of the CDR3 is 14 residues. The germline gives CDR1 MDHEN, CDR2 SYDVKM. The CDR3 bases are TGTGCCAGCAGTTTACTAGCGGGCCTGGGGGAGCAGTACTTC. Translation gives CASSLLAGLGEQYF.

The gene calls are TRBV6-1 and TRBJ1-1, with D perhaps matching TRBD1 (6 bases). The CDR3 sequence is 15 residues long. Germline assignment: CDR1 MNHNS and CDR2 SASEGT. The germline V and J ends were trimmed by 2 bases and 5 bases, with 15 bases remaining between them. CDR3 in DNA: TGTGCCAGCAGTGAACAGGGGCTGATCGGTACTGAAGCTTTCTTT. This encodes CASSEQGLIGTEAFF.

This clone occurred once. Relative to the germline gene, one junction end is altered; a read error may explain this. This chain connects TRBV7-9 to TRBJ2-7; D not certain. CDR3 length: 11 amino acids. Germline CDR1 reads SEHNR; CDR2 reads FQNEAQ (reference sequence). CDR3 protein: CASGLGREQYF. The CDR3 nucleotides are TGTGCCAGCGGCTTAGGACGCGAGCAGTACTTC.

V and J are TRBV29-1 and TRBJ1-2, with 12 bases matching TRBD1. CDR3 length: 12 amino acids. The germline V gene encodes CDR1 SQVTM and CDR2 ANQGSEA. The V segment lost 4 bases and the J segment 8 bases; nucleotides outside the gene matches: 2. CDR3 protein: CSVGDRGQGYTF. The DNA of the CDR3 is TGCAGCGTTGGGGACAGGGGGCAGGGCTACACCTTC.

The chain links TRBV5-1 to TRBJ2-1; TRBD1 matches at 8 bases. This CDR3 is built from 15 residues. Germline V lookup: CDR1 SGHRS, CDR2 YFSETQ. V was clipped by 0 bases and J by 4 bases; unmatched bases: 3. The CDR3 region has the DNA TGCGCCAGCAGCTTGGTGTACAGGGGGTACAATGAGCAGTTCTTC. It codes for CASSLVYRGYNEQFF.

The chain employs TRBV7-9 and TRBJ1-1, with D unresolved. Germline lookup yields CDR1 SEHNR and CDR2 FQNEAQ (reference sequence). The CDR3 loop spans 12 amino acids. Deletions cut 7 bases from V and 2 bases from J, with 8 bases between. The DNA of the CDR3 is TGTGCCAGCACTAAGGGAAACACTGAAGCTTTCTTT. The encoded protein is CASTKGNTEAFF.

The V call is TRBV10-3, the J call TRBJ2-3, with TRBD2 matching 13 bases. The CDR3 sequence is 16 residues long. With V trimmed by 2 bases and J by 4 bases, 3 bases remained unmatched. The germline gives CDR1 ENHRY, CDR2 SYGVKD. The CDR3 loop reads CAISETSGRVPDTQYF. CDR3 nucleotide sequence: TGTGCCATCAGTGAGACTAGCGGGAGGGTTCCAGATACGCAGTATTTT.

This clone came up once. V and J are TRBV6-5 and TRBJ1-2; D uncertain. The CDR3 contains 13 residues. V was trimmed by 2 bases and J by 4 bases, leaving 8 bases between them. Germline V gene sequence: CDR1 MNHEY, CDR2 SVGAGI. CDR3 residues: CASSYQNSYGYTF. DNA of the CDR3: TGTGCCAGCAGTTACCAGAACAGCTATGGCTACACCTTC.

The V call is TRBV2, the J call TRBJ2-1, with unresolved D. The CDR3 extends over 12 amino acids. Per germline, CDR1 SNHLY and CDR2 FYNNEI. The V and J ends lost 7 bases and 5 bases respectively, with 9 bases between them. CDR3 loop: CASNYGNNEQFF. The CDR3 DNA sequence: TGTGCCAGCAATTATGGTAACAATGAGCAGTTCTTC.

The chain links TRBV9 to TRBJ2-2; TRBD2 matches 12 bases. Germline values: CDR1 SGDLS, CDR2 YYNGEE. V lost 3 bases, J lost 5 bases, and 8 bases stayed unmatched. The CDR3 loop spans 17 amino acids. In nucleotides, the CDR3 is TGTGCCAGCAGCGCGGGCCGACTAGCGGGAGTGACCGGGGAGCTGTTTTTT. Its protein is CASSAGRLAGVTGELFF.

The V gene is TRBV5-1, the J gene TRBJ2-7; D unresolved. The germline V gene encodes CDR1 SGHRS and CDR2 YFSETQ. V lost 0 bases to trimming and J lost 3 bases, with 7 bases between them. The length of the CDR3 is 13 residues. For the CDR3, the DNA is TGCGCCAGCAGCTTGGCCCCGGGCTACGAGCAGTACTTC. It translates to CASSLAPGYEQYF.

The chain couples TRBV13 to TRBJ2-3; a weak D match, TRBD2 (6 bases). CDR3 length: 16 amino acids. V was trimmed by 0 bases and J by 6 bases, leaving 16 bases between them. Per germline, CDR1 PRHDT and CDR2 FYEKMQ (reference sequence). This CDR3 is CASSLGGGATRDTQYF. The CDR3 DNA follows: TGTGCCAGCAGCTTAGGTGGCGGGGCCACGCGCGATACGCAGTATTTT. The complete variable domain, with remaining parts taken from reference TRBV13 and TRBJ2-3, reads AAGVIQSPRHLIKEKRETATLKCYPIPRHDTVYWYQQGPGQDPQFLISFYEKMQSDKGSIPDRFSAQQFSDYHSELNMSSLELGDSALYFCASSLGGGATRDTQYFGPGTRLTVL.

The CDR3 loop reads CASSDEGSSYNEQFF. CDR3 in DNA: TGTGCCAGCAGTGATGAGGGCAGCTCCTACAATGAGCAGTTCTTC. The chain joins TRBV2 to TRBJ2-1; possible D gene TRBD2, 5 bases. This CDR3 is 15 amino acids long. Germline CDR1 reads SNHLY; CDR2 reads FYNNEI. Trimming shortened V by 3 bases and J by 0 bases, and 9 bases separated the two germline ends.

The chain recombines TRBV2 with TRBJ2-7, with D possibly being TRBD1 (5 bases). The V gene's germline CDR1 is SNHLY and CDR2 FYNNEI. Trimming cost V 2 bases and J 3 bases, with 11 bases left between them. The CDR3 is made up of 14 amino acids. The CDR3 protein is CASSEYRDSYEQYF. DNA for the CDR3: TGTGCCAGCAGTGAATATCGAGACAGCTACGAGCAGTACTTC.

The V call is TRBV30, the J call TRBJ1-1; tentatively, D is TRBD1 (5 bases). V gave up 0 bases and J gave up 8 bases, with 7 bases separating them. Per germline, CDR1 GTSNPN and CDR2 SVGIG (reference sequence). The CDR3 is made up of 11 amino acids. This CDR3 is CAWSVQAEAFF. The DNA for the CDR3 is TGTGCCTGGAGTGTACAGGCCGAAGCTTTCTTT.

Concerning this clone: The conserved phenylalanine or tryptophan normally closing the CDR3 is absent here, so this likely arose from a read error. The rearrangement uses TRBV2 and TRBJ1-2; D is perhaps TRBD1 (5 bases). In germline, CDR1 is SNHLY, CDR2 FYNNEI. This CDR3 has 12 residues. The V end lost 9 bases, the J end lost 7 bases, and 15 bases lay between the germline ends. Here the CDR3 reads CARETASGGYTL. For the CDR3, the DNA is TGTGCCAGGGAGACAGCCTCTGGTGGCTACACCCTC.

The chain carries TRBV9 and TRBJ2-2; D is ambiguous. V lost 3 bases and J 0 bases, leaving 12 bases between the germline ends. The CDR3 loop spans 16 amino acids. The germline CDR1 and CDR2 sequences are SGDLS and YYNGEE. CDR3 region: CASSAGPLANTGELFF. Here the CDR3 DNA reads TGTGCCAGCAGCGCAGGACCCTTAGCGAACACCGGGGAGCTGTTTTTT.

This chain links TRBV5-1 with TRBJ1-1; TRBD1 is a possible D gene (6 bases). The CDR3 spans 15 residues. CDR1 and CDR2 from the germline V gene are SGHRS and YFSETQ. Trimming removed 3 bases at V and 1 base at J, with 13 bases between. CDR3 sequence: CASSSLDSTNTEAFF. The CDR3, as DNA: TGCGCCAGCAGCTCTTTGGACAGTACGAACACTGAAGCTTTCTTT.

The chain links TRBV19 to TRBJ2-7; tentative D call: TRBD2 (5 bases). Germline CDR1 LNHDA, CDR2 SQIVND (reference sequence). The length of the CDR3 is 13 residues. The V end lost 7 bases, the J end lost 0 bases, and 10 bases lay between the germline ends. The CDR3 loop is CASTPGFSYEQYF. CDR3 DNA sequence: TGTGCCAGTACCCCGGGGTTCTCCTACGAGCAGTACTTC. Full variable domain (remainder filled in from reference TRBV19 and TRBJ2-7): DGGITQSPKYLFRKEGQNVTLSCEQNLNHDAMYWYRQDPGQGLRLIYYSQIVNDFQKGDIAEGYSVSREKKESFPLTVTSAQKNPTAFYLCASTPGFSYEQYFGPGTRLTVT.

The chain employs TRBV11-3 and TRBJ1-4; D not resolved. The CDR3 extends over 12 amino acids. The V end lost 9 bases, the J end lost 2 bases, and 7 bases lay between the germline ends. Germline V gene data show CDR1 as SGHNT and CDR2 as YENEEA. CDR3 bases: TGTGCCAGGGACTCCACTAATGAAAAACTGTTTTTT. Translated: CARDSTNEKLFF.